The T cell receptor beta chain described here comes from a study of T-cell reconstitution after alpha-beta-depleted transplantation in children. Germline CDR1 reads SGHVS; CDR2 reads FQNEAQ. V dropped 0 bases and J dropped 7 bases, with 6 bases sitting between them. This CDR3 is 12 amino acids long. Of note for this clonotype: Antigen unknown.

Study-wide points: It was surviving recipient T cells and thymic progenitors that gave some patients high TCRbeta diversity at day 60. Expanded clones from the graft, numbering several hundred, reportedly supplied alpha-beta T cells about two months after transplant.

Unique molecular identifiers tagged the TCRbeta library. Using its own MiXCR run on the PCR reads, TCRdb lists one record per CDR3 protein. Of 200,000 to 250,000 distinct CDR3 sequences listed, more than 20% were seen once; the top ten hold 4% to 5.5%. The sequencing here drew on PBMCs, mostly from graft donor cells, taken 360 days after TCRalphabeta/CD19-depleted stem cell transplant. The receptor was isolated from a female patient aged 2-9 years who had a stem cell transplant for congenital amegakaryocytic thrombocytopenia, so the T cells may come from the graft donor. The rearrangement uses TRBV7-8 and TRBJ1-2; D is ambiguous. Here the CDR3 reads CASSLAGFGYTF. CDR3 bases: TGTGCCAGCAGCTTAGCGGGTTTTGGCTACACCTTC.